The present entry profiles one T cell receptor (beta chain) with its context. Repertoires were generated with immunoSEQ multiplex PCR, while TCRdb's copy carries only in-frame clones and drops some. The profile shows about 74,000 clones, 95% of them singletons. This CDR3 is built from 20 residues. J gave up 2 bases and V 5 bases, and 19 bases lay outside the gene matches. The germline CDR1 and CDR2 sequences are LNHDA and SQIVND (reference sequence). This specimen comes from a study of technical replicates of blood from a handful of donors. The sequencing input was T cells isolated from PBMCs. The V call is TRBV19, the J call TRBJ2-1; 9 nucleotides agree with TRBD1. The origin of this receptor is a human donor in good health. The CDR3 region has the DNA TGTGCCAGTAGTGGGGGGCCGGGACAGGGCCTTATTTCCCCCTACAATGAGCAGTTCTTC. As protein: CASSGGPGQGLISPYNEQFF.